This T cell receptor beta chain is from a study of blood T cell repertoires in COVID-19. In the study overall: Nucleic acid was either cDNA or gDNA, and it came from T cells, B-cell-depleted T cells, or PBMCs.

The Seattle patients joined while their infection was active and were tracked longitudinally afterward. Sequencing used immunoSEQ multiplex PCR; TCRdb keeps in-frame clones, though not all of them. The sample yields roughly 250,000 clones, approximately 85% seen once. The CDR3 has 15 residues. J was trimmed by 4 bases and V by 4 bases; bases with no gene match: 9. Germline CDR1 SGHRS, CDR2 YFSETQ. Source material: peripheral blood. The clonotype comes from a human donor with COVID-19, enrolled during active disease. The donor label of this sample is uncertain. V is TRBV5-1 and J is TRBJ1-1; 8 nucleotides agree with TRBD1. As DNA, the CDR3 is TGCGCCAGCAGCCGCTCAGAGACAGGGGCCACTGAAGCTTTCTTT. It translates to CASSRSETGATEAFF.